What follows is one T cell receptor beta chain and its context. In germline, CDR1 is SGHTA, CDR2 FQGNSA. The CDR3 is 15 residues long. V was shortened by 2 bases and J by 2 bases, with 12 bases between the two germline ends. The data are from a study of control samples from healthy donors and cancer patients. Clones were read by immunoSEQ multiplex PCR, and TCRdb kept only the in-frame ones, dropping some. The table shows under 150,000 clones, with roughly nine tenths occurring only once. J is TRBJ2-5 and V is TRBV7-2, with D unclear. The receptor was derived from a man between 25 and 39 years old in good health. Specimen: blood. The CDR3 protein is CASSLQRTPQETQYF. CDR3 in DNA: TGTGCCAGCAGCTTACAAAGGACCCCGCAAGAGACCCAGTACTTC.